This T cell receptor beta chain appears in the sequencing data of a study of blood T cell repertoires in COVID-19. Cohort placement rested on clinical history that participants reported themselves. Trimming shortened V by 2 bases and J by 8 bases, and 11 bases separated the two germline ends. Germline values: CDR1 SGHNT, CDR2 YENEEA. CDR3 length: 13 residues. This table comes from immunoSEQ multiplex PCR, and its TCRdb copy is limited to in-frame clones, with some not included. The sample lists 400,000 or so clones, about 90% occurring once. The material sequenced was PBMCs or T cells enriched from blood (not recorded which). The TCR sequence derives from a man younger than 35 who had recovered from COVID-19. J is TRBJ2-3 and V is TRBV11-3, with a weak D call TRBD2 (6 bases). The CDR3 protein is CASSLSLGGTQYF. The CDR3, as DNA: TGTGCCAGCAGCTTATCGTTGGGAGGTACGCAGTATTTT.